This T cell receptor (beta chain) originates from a study of T cells in Graves' hyperthyroidism and ophthalmopathy (dated by TCRdb to about 2019). As for the study more broadly: Peripheral blood was collected at initial diagnosis, before any treatment. A discovery cohort of roughly 96 patients, roughly 45 with Graves' ophthalmopathy and about 58 with stable Graves' hyperthyroidism, was used to find distinguishing TCR V-J signatures. Prospective prediction of ophthalmopathy was tested in an independent validation cohort consisting of some 18 hyperthyroidism patients and some 17 patients who later progressed to ophthalmopathy. The 75 to 100 discovery patients were randomly divided into training and test sets at a 7:3 ratio. Thyroid tissue and blood T-cell repertoires from several Graves' hyperthyroidism patients were also compared in the study. Following sampling, methimazole starting at 30 mg daily was given to hyperthyroidism patients, and high-dose intravenous methylprednisolone was given to ophthalmopathy patients. The paper describes TCR Vbeta CDR3 sequencing of 135 peripheral blood samples, made up of roughly 45 ophthalmopathy patients, some 80 hyperthyroidism patients and 17 progressor patients. The investigation overall reported the following: In validation, progression to ophthalmopathy was predicted by the model with around 71% sensitivity and just over 72% specificity, a median of about 6.8 months before onset. Sample size was not statistically predetermined, and blinding of investigators to group allocation was not performed. Blood samples also contained most of the expanded thyroid clonotypes (frequency above 0.001), which suggests that blood repertoires may reflect thyroid immune responses. A model built on a 13 V-J signature distinguished ophthalmopathy from stable hyperthyroidism, reaching 85% to 90% sensitivity and approximately 83% specificity in cross-validation and 80%/75% in testing.

The CDR3, cysteine through phenylalanine, is 12 amino acids long. Only the CDR3 DNA is retained, 36 bases long and in frame from the first base. CDR1 and CDR2 are read off the germline V gene as MDHEN and SYDVKM. Comments on this clonotype: Its cognate antigen has yet to be identified. This may be a read error: a much more frequent sequence differs by one nucleotide.

TCR beta CDR3 regions were amplified from RNA transcripts. For the first round of RT-PCR on the TCR CDR3, the HTBI primer set was used together with the Qiagen OneStep RT-PCR kit. Libraries were constructed in a second round of multiplex PCR, after which size selection and purification were carried out. Paired-end sequencing of the libraries was performed with 100 bp reads on an Illumina HiSeq2000. In the source study's methods: Raw data were processed with SOAPnuke, discarding reads with adapters, uncalled bases, mean Phred below 15, or no exact constant-primer or identifier match. High-quality paired reads were merged using COPE v1.2.5, and each unique nucleotide sequence was defined as a clonotype. MiTCR v1.1 was used to align the clonotypes against IMGT TRBV, TRBD and TRBJ reference segments. Analysis was restricted to V-J combinations with a frequency above 0.0001, which covered 99% to 99.2% of repertoires. The TCS score was defined as F50 (clonal expansion) divided by E x V (chaos), with BLOSUM62-based TCRdist calculated between CDR3 peptides within each V-J. Welch's t-statistics and random forest reduced 514 V-J features to 13, which were used in a naive Bayes classifier (R e1071). TCRdb reworked the public reads: Q25 trimming with fastp, MiXCR clone assembly, productive beta chains retained. All rows with the same CDR3 protein become a single entry with the most common DNA and genes. The V and J calls shown here were made by TCRdb, not taken from the authors' results. Recorded for this sample are some 300,000 distinct CDR3 sequences; roughly a fifth of them occurred a single time. About 35% of the sample rests with the top ten.

Ophthalmopathy patients had moderately to severely active disease, Clinical Activity Score of at least 3, NOSPECS grade of at least 4, and duration under 3 months. Any patient with an uncontrolled infection, another autoimmune disease, pregnancy or lactation was excluded. Diagnoses were established on the basis of clinical symptoms, serum thyroxine and TRAb, thyroid ultrasound, and orbital computed tomography. PBMCs were separated from roughly 9.6 ml of fresh peripheral blood using Ficoll-Paque density gradient centrifugation. Total RNA was extracted using Trizol reagent, and RNA quality was assessed on an Agilent 2100 Bioanalyzer.

Specimen: blood. The chain was built from TRBV28 and TRBJ1-1; the D gene cannot be resolved reliably. This TCR was sampled from a man aged 50-60 years with Graves' ophthalmopathy. The DNA is as follows: TGTGCCAGCAGTTTTCGGAACACTGAAGCTTCCTTT. Its amino acids are CASSFRNTEASF.